The 25 T cell receptor beta chains presented below share a single source sample, sequenced in a study of blood T cell repertoires in COVID-19. Profiled with immunoSEQ multiplex PCR; TCRdb holds only in-frame clones, not every one. Of fewer than 150,000 clones listed, about nine tenths are singletons. Sequenced: peripheral blood. The receptors shown here come from a man aged 50 to 60 with active or convalescent COVID-19.

The chain links TRBV7-8 to TRBJ2-7; TRBD2 is a possible D gene (6 bases). Trimming left V 2 bases short and J 2 bases short, with 16 bases between. In germline, CDR1 is SGHVS, CDR2 FQNEAQ. The CDR3 extends over 16 amino acids. The CDR3, as DNA: TGTGCCAGCAGCTTACGGACTAACATCGATCCCTACGAGCAGTACTTC. Translation gives CASSLRTNIDPYEQYF.

The chain recombines TRBV9 with TRBJ1-1; TRBD1 aligns across 10 bases. Trimming removed 2 bases from V and 4 bases from J; junction bases left unmatched: 5. This CDR3 spans 15 amino acids. Per the germline V gene, CDR1 is SGDLS and CDR2 is YYNGEE. CDR3 protein: CASSVGQGLSTEAFF. Written as DNA, the CDR3 is TGTGCCAGCAGCGTGGGACAGGGGTTGAGCACTGAAGCTTTCTTT.

The rearrangement links TRBV6-2 or TRBV6-3 to TRBJ2-2; D uncertain. This CDR3 contains 13 residues. CDR1 is MNHEY, CDR2 SVGEGT, per germline. V lost 4 bases and J 1 base, leaving 4 bases between the germline ends. The CDR3 sequence: CASSSVNTGELFF. In DNA, the CDR3 is TGTGCCAGCAGTTCCGTGAACACCGGGGAGCTGTTTTTT.

The V gene is TRBV19, the J gene TRBJ1-5, with a tentative D call TRBD1 (5 bases). The V and J ends lost 5 bases and 3 bases respectively, with 8 bases between them. This CDR3 is 13 amino acids long. The germline V gene encodes CDR1 LNHDA and CDR2 SQIVND (reference sequence). CDR3: CASSQQDNQPQHF. CDR3 in DNA: TGTGCCAGTAGTCAACAGGACAATCAGCCCCAGCATTTT.

The chain links TRBV19 to TRBJ2-5; 7 bases align to TRBD2. CDR3 size: 15 residues. V gave up 1 base and J gave up 5 bases; unmatched junction bases: 7. Germline V lookup: CDR1 LNHDA, CDR2 SQIVND (reference sequence). The CDR3 loop reads CASSIGLAKSETQYF. In nucleotides, the CDR3 is TGTGCCAGTAGTATAGGACTAGCTAAATCGGAGACCCAGTACTTC.

This clone has a single count. The rearrangement links TRBV28 to TRBJ2-7, with 7 nucleotides matching TRBD2. The J segment lost 3 bases and the V segment lost 3 bases, leaving 5 bases of the junction unmatched. This CDR3 contains 14 residues. Germline CDR1 is MDHEN and CDR2 is SYDVKM. The DNA of the CDR3 is TGTGCCAGCAGTTTGGGGGGGATTAACTACGAGCAGTACTTC. Translating it yields CASSLGGINYEQYF.

The gene calls are TRBV5-1 and TRBJ2-4; tentatively, D is TRBD1 (7 bases). V was cut by 3 bases and J by 0 bases, with 10 bases left in between. The germline V gene has CDR1 SGHRS and CDR2 YFSETQ. The CDR3 consists of 15 residues. CDR3 in amino acids: CASSSGGKAKNIQYF. CDR3 sequence (DNA): TGCGCCAGCAGCTCAGGGGGGAAAGCCAAAAACATTCAGTACTTC.

This rearrangement joins TRBV2 to TRBJ1-5; 7 bases map to TRBD1. In germline, CDR1 is SNHLY, CDR2 FYNNEI. The J segment lost 0 bases and the V segment lost 0 bases, leaving 5 bases of the junction unmatched. The CDR3 length is 17 residues. The CDR3 DNA reads TGTGCCAGCAGTGAAGCAGGACAGGTCTATAGCAATCAGCCCCAGCATTTT. Its translation is CASSEAGQVYSNQPQHF.

The chain couples TRBV7-9 to TRBJ2-3; D gene uncertain. Germline loops: CDR1 SEHNR, CDR2 FQNEAQ (reference sequence). This CDR3 comprises 16 residues. V was cut by 1 base and J by 0 bases, with 11 bases left in between. CDR3 protein: CASSLGSLISTDTQYF. CDR3 DNA sequence: TGTGCCAGCAGCTTAGGTAGCCTTATTAGCACAGATACGCAGTATTTT.

The chain couples TRBV27 to TRBJ2-7; 13 bases match TRBD2. With V trimmed by 9 bases and J by 2 bases, 1 base remained unmatched. Looked up from germline, CDR1 is MNHEY and CDR2 is SMNVEV (reference sequence). This CDR3 spans 13 amino acids. CDR3 sequence reads: CASGLAGAYEQYF. CDR3 DNA: TGTGCCAGTGGACTAGCGGGAGCCTACGAGCAGTACTTC.

The rearrangement uses TRBV18 and TRBJ2-5; 8 nucleotides agree with TRBD1. The germline gives CDR1 KGHSH, CDR2 LQKENI. The V segment lost 6 bases and the J segment 2 bases; nucleotides outside the gene matches: 11. The CDR3 covers 16 residues. Written as DNA, the CDR3 is TGTGCCAGCTCGGGGGTCCGGACAGGGCCGCAAGAGACCCAGTACTTC. Its protein is CASSGVRTGPQETQYF.

The rearrangement uses TRBV6-1 and TRBJ2-7, with 7 bases identical to TRBD1. CDR1 and CDR2 from the germline V gene are MNHNS and SASEGT. This CDR3 has 14 amino acids. V shed 2 bases, J shed 4 bases, and the junction held 5 bases outside the gene matches. DNA of the CDR3: TGTGCCAGCAGTGAAAGGGGGACAGTGTACGAGCAGTACTTC. This translates into CASSERGTVYEQYF.

The chain recombines TRBV11-2 with TRBJ1-2; 10 bases map to TRBD1. CDR1 and CDR2 from the germline V gene are SGHAT and FQNNGV. This CDR3 region has 14 residues. The trim removed 1 base at V and 4 bases at J, leaving 0 bases unmatched. This CDR3 is CASSLGDRGYGYTF. The CDR3 DNA reads TGTGCCAGCAGCTTAGGGGACAGGGGCTATGGCTACACCTTC.

This chain uses TRBV2 with TRBJ1-1; TRBD1 matches 7 bases. The CDR3 loop spans 14 amino acids. Per the germline V gene, CDR1 is SNHLY and CDR2 is FYNNEI. Unmatched junction bases numbered 7, after V lost 7 bases and J lost 2 bases. This chain's CDR3 is CASTPYRGNTEAFF. The CDR3 bases are TGTGCCAGCACCCCCTACAGGGGCAACACTGAAGCTTTCTTT.

J is TRBJ1-4 and V is TRBV11-2; 7 bases line up with TRBD1. Germline-derived CDR1 and CDR2 are SGHAT and FQNNGV. J lost 0 bases, V lost 1 base, and 2 bases had no gene match. The CDR3 is 16 amino acids. CDR3 residues: CASSLGQGATNEKLFF. The CDR3 nucleotides are TGTGCCAGCAGCTTAGGACAGGGAGCAACTAATGAAAAACTGTTTTTT.

The gene calls are TRBV9 and TRBJ1-1; D remains unclear. Germline V lookup: CDR1 SGDLS, CDR2 YYNGEE. V lost 0 bases and J lost 4, with 7 bases in between. The CDR3 extends over 13 amino acids. Written as DNA, the CDR3 is TGTGCCAGCAGCGTAGGTCGGGTCACTGAAGCTTTCTTT. As protein: CASSVGRVTEAFF.

The chain couples TRBV7-2 to TRBJ2-1, with 8 bases identical to TRBD2. The V and J ends lost 4 bases and 8 bases, in that order; junction bases with no gene match: 16. The CDR3 consists of 17 residues. Germline lookup yields CDR1 SGHTA and CDR2 FQGNSA. The CDR3 DNA sequence: TGTGCCAGCAGCTCCGCTTACGGATCGGGAGGGTTTGATGAGCAGTTCTTC. This encodes CASSSAYGSGGFDEQFF.

The rearrangement links TRBV7-9 to TRBJ2-3; 7 bases fit TRBD1. This CDR3 is 15 amino acids long. With V trimmed by 3 bases and J by 0 bases, 3 bases remained unmatched. CDR1 and CDR2 from the germline V gene are SEHNR and FQNEAQ (reference sequence). The chain's CDR3 is CASSLGDSSTDTQYF. The CDR3 region has the DNA TGTGCCAGCAGCTTGGGGGACAGTAGCACAGATACGCAGTATTTT.

The rearrangement joins TRBV28 to TRBJ1-5, with D perhaps TRBD1 (6 bases). Trimming pared 5 bases from V and 4 bases from J, leaving 9 bases between. The germline V gene encodes CDR1 MDHEN and CDR2 SYDVKM. The CDR3 consists of 13 residues. This CDR3 is CASSPTGNQPQHF. The CDR3 region has the DNA TGTGCCAGCAGTCCTACAGGGAATCAGCCCCAGCATTTT.

This chain uses TRBV25-1 with TRBJ1-1, with 9 bases lining up with TRBD1. V gave up 7 bases and J gave up 4 bases; unmatched junction bases: 10. This CDR3 has 15 residues. The germline CDR1 and CDR2 sequences are MGHDK and SYGVNS. The CDR3 loop reads CASNPGTGKRTEAFF. The CDR3 DNA follows: TGTGCCAGCAACCCCGGGACAGGGAAGCGCACTGAAGCTTTCTTT.

This clone appeared a single time. The V and J genes are TRBV7-8 and TRBJ1-1, with D perhaps TRBD1 (6 bases). The CDR3 consists of 14 residues. V was clipped by 5 bases and J by 1 base, with 11 bases between them. CDR1 is SGHVS and CDR2 is FQNEAQ in the germline V gene. The CDR3 sequence: CASSITGQNTEAFF. The DNA of the CDR3 is TGTGCCAGCAGCATTACGGGACAGAACACTGAAGCTTTCTTT.

This clone was picked up one time. The same CDR3 is also encoded by other DNA sequences in this sample. The genes are TRBV9 and TRBJ1-1; D remains unclear. The germline V gene encodes CDR1 SGDLS and CDR2 YYNGEE. CDR3 length: 13 amino acids. Between the trimmed V and J ends, which lost 0 bases and 0 bases, there was a span of 3 bases. CDR3 DNA sequence: TGTGCCAGCAGCGTAGCGGTGAACACTGAAGCTTTCTTT. Its protein is CASSVAVNTEAFF.

The J gene is TRBJ2-7, the V gene TRBV11-2, with D possibly TRBD2 on 6 matching bases. Germline V gene lookup returns CDR1 SGHAT and CDR2 FQNNGV. V was shortened by 3 bases and J by 7 bases, with 16 bases between the two germline ends. The CDR3 has 14 residues. The chain's CDR3 is CASSFGGPSGEQYF. The CDR3 DNA reads as TGTGCCAGCAGCTTTGGAGGGCCATCGGGGGAGCAGTACTTC. Complete variable domain (other parts from reference TRBV11-2 and TRBJ2-7): EAGVAQSPRYKIIEKRQSVAFWCNPISGHATLYWYQQILGQGPKLLIQFQNNGVVDDSQLPKDRFSAERLKGVDSTLKIQPAKLEDSAVYLCASSFGGPSGEQYFGPGTRLTVT.

The chain recombines TRBV12-3 or TRBV12-4 with TRBJ1-1; D remains unclear. This CDR3 spans 13 amino acids. Between the trimmed V and J ends, which lost 6 bases and 1 base, there was a span of 9 bases. This chain's CDR3 is CASRVSQNTEAFF. The CDR3 coding sequence is TGTGCCAGCAGGGTCAGTCAGAACACTGAAGCTTTCTTT.

J is TRBJ2-7 and V is TRBV27; TRBD1 matches at 10 bases. J lost 4 bases, V lost 6 bases, and 6 bases had no gene match. The CDR3 is 14 amino acids. Looked up from germline, CDR1 is MNHEY and CDR2 is SMNVEV (reference sequence). CDR3 sequence: CASRRQGARYEQYF. The CDR3 nucleotides read TGTGCCAGCAGGCGACAGGGGGCGCGGTACGAGCAGTACTTC.